This T cell receptor (beta chain) derives from a study of blood T cell repertoires in COVID-19. This CDR3 has 13 amino acids. The V gene lost 4 bases and the J gene lost 4 bases, with 7 bases spanning the gap. The data were produced by immunoSEQ multiplex PCR, yet TCRdb's version contains in-frame clones alone and is incomplete. There are 150,000 to 200,000 clones in the sample; more than 75% occur only once, and about 4.4% lies in the top ten. The sequence came from a human donor in a cohort sampled during active COVID-19. The sequenced material came from peripheral blood. The V and J genes are TRBV12-3 or TRBV12-4 and TRBJ2-2, with no clear D. The CDR3 bases are TGTGCCAGCAGTTATGACACCACCGGGGAGCTGTTTTTT. As protein: CASSYDTTGELFF.